This passage covers 10 T cell receptor beta chains from one sample sequenced in a study of blood T cells in healthy people across ages. The authors ran a second PCR of roughly 7 to 11 cycles using a sample-barcoded 5' primer and a J-beta primer mix. A single record per CDR3 protein comes from TCRdb applying MiXCR to the 5' RACE reads. The sample gives roughly 800,000 distinct CDR3 sequences, about a quarter of which show up once; less than 3.5% is in the top ten. These sequences were also reported in another study, on T cells of mothers and their children.

Specimen: blood. The receptors were sampled from a boy younger than 18 in good health.

This clonotype has a handful of counts. The chain couples TRBV15 to TRBJ2-5; D unresolved. This CDR3 contains 13 residues. Germline CDR1 is LNHNV and CDR2 is YYDKDF (reference sequence). The V gene lost 0 bases and the J gene lost 3 bases, with 5 bases spanning the gap. The CDR3 loop is CATSRDPEETQYF. CDR3 nucleotides: TGTGCCACCAGCAGAGATCCAGAAGAGACCCAGTACTTC.

V is TRBV12-3 or TRBV12-4 and J is TRBJ2-5; 8 nucleotides line up with TRBD1. With 3 bases clipped from V and 4 bases from J, the junction kept 7 bases outside the gene matches. The CDR3 contains 15 residues. The CDR3 DNA reads TGTGCCAGCAGTTTGAGGACAGGGTCTGGAGAGACCCAGTACTTC. It yields the protein CASSLRTGSGETQYF.

The chain carries TRBV2 and TRBJ2-1, with 11 bases that match TRBD2. The CDR3 sequence is 16 residues long. Germline V CDR1 and CDR2: SNHLY, FYNNEI. Germline trimming cut 0 bases from V and 8 bases from J; bases unmatched to any gene: 6. The chain's CDR3 is CASSEAALAGVYEQFF. The DNA for the CDR3 is TGTGCCAGCAGTGAAGCGGCACTAGCGGGAGTCTATGAGCAGTTCTTC.

The chain couples TRBV5-1 to TRBJ1-2; 10 bases align to TRBD1. Germline V gene data show CDR1 as SGHRS and CDR2 as YFSETQ. V shed 3 bases and J 5 bases; nucleotides not matched to a gene: 7. The CDR3 is made up of 15 amino acids. The DNA for the CDR3 is TGCGCCAGCAGCTCGACCGGACAGGGGGGTTATGGCTACACCTTC. Encoded protein: CASSSTGQGGYGYTF.

A few counts support this clonotype. The chain has TRBV10-2 and TRBJ1-5; D call uncertain. The CDR3 has 14 amino acids. Germline CDR1 WSHSY, CDR2 SAAADI. The V gene lost 7 bases and the J gene lost 4 bases, with 14 bases spanning the gap. The CDR3 DNA sequence: TGCGCCAGCAAGTCAGGAATAGGAAATCAGCCCCAGCATTTT. Its protein product is CASKSGIGNQPQHF.

The chain carries TRBV29-1 and TRBJ1-2; TRBD1 matches at 7 bases. The V gene's germline CDR1 is SQVTM and CDR2 ANQGSEA. The V and J ends lost 4 bases and 3 bases, in that order; junction bases with no gene match: 17. The CDR3 totals 17 residues. This chain's CDR3 is CSVGRALRGGADYGYTF. The DNA for the CDR3 is TGCAGCGTTGGTCGAGCCCTAAGAGGGGGCGCGGACTATGGCTACACCTTC.

The CDR3 is CAIKGELNTEAFF. The CDR3 region has the DNA TGTGCCATCAAGGGGGAGTTAAACACTGAAGCTTTCTTT. The chain combines TRBV10-3 with TRBJ1-1; possibly TRBD1 for D (6 bases). This CDR3 contains 13 residues. Trimming left V 7 bases short and J 2 bases short, with 11 bases between. From germline, CDR1 is ENHRY and CDR2 SYGVKD.

This clonotype was seen a handful of times. The chain carries TRBV20-1 and TRBJ2-7; 13 bases match TRBD2. V was clipped by 2 bases and J by 2 bases; unmatched bases: 6. CDR1 and CDR2 (germline): DFQATT, SNEGSKA (reference sequence). The CDR3 has 16 residues. CDR3 coding DNA: TGCAGTGCTAGACCTAAGGGACTAGCGGGAACCTACGAGCAGTACTTC. It is translated as CSARPKGLAGTYEQYF.

This rearrangement joins TRBV29-1 to TRBJ2-4; D gene unclear. Trimming removed 7 bases at V and 2 bases at J, with 12 bases between. This CDR3 region has 13 residues. Germline loops: CDR1 SQVTM, CDR2 ANQGSEA. The CDR3: CSEHVLTKNIQYF. CDR3 coding DNA: TGCAGCGAACACGTTTTGACCAAAAACATTCAGTACTTC. The full variable domain, in which reference TRBV29-1 and TRBJ2-4 provide the parts outside the CDR3, is SAVISQKPSRDICQRGTSLTIQCQVDSQVTMMFWYRQQPGQSLTLIATANQGSEATYESGFVIDKFPISRPNLTFSTLTVSNMSPEDSSIYLCSEHVLTKNIQYFGAGTRLSVL.

The chain joins TRBV9 to TRBJ2-7; 7 bases are shared with TRBD2. The junction had 7 bases not matched to a gene; V was cut back by 0 bases and J by 4 bases. The CDR3 has 15 residues. Germline V CDR1 and CDR2: SGDLS, YYNGEE. CDR3 amino acids: CASSVELAGTYEQYF. The DNA of the CDR3 is TGTGCCAGCAGCGTAGAATTAGCGGGTACTTACGAGCAGTACTTC.